The 19 T cell receptor beta chains listed next were all sequenced from one sample in a study of T cell responses to AZD1222 COVID-19 vaccine. The table came from immunoSEQ multiplex PCR; TCRdb's copy has only in-frame clones and leaves some out. The data show about 120,000 clones, around 90% seen once. Source: peripheral blood, taken on day 0 of AZD1222 vaccination. These receptors all stem from an adult in good health.

V and J are TRBV4-1 and TRBJ1-1; D is perhaps TRBD1 (5 bases). This CDR3 spans 14 amino acids. V lost 3 bases, J lost 4 bases, and 12 bases lay in between. Germline V gene data show CDR1 as MGHRA and CDR2 as YSYEKL. CDR3: CASSHGVGGTEAFF. DNA of the CDR3: TGCGCCAGCAGCCATGGGGTTGGGGGCACTGAAGCTTTCTTT.

The chain has TRBV7-9 and TRBJ2-3; D might be TRBD1 or TRBD2, each matching 5 bases. Trimming removed 1 base from V and 8 bases from J, with 19 bases in between. CDR1 and CDR2 from the germline V gene are SEHNR and FQNEAQ (reference sequence). This CDR3 is 16 amino acids long. The CDR3 nucleotides read TGTGCCAGCAGCTTAGTTACGGGTAGGGGAGTCGTTACGCAGTATTTT. This translates into CASSLVTGRGVVTQYF.

This chain links TRBV19 with TRBJ1-1; D is perhaps TRBD1 (6 bases). CDR1 and CDR2 from the germline V gene are LNHDA and SQIVND (reference sequence). The CDR3 is made up of 13 amino acids. Trimming pared 6 bases from V and 1 base from J, leaving 9 bases between. CDR3 in amino acids: CASSTDRNTEAFF. DNA of the CDR3: TGTGCCAGTAGCACGGACAGGAACACTGAAGCTTTCTTT.

This rearrangement joins TRBV7-3 to TRBJ1-1; D call uncertain. The CDR3 extends over 14 amino acids. V dropped 3 bases and J dropped 0 bases, with 8 bases sitting between them. Germline CDR1 SGHTA, CDR2 FQGTGA. The CDR3 loop reads CASSFSPVNTEAFF. The CDR3 region has the DNA TGTGCCAGCAGCTTCAGTCCGGTGAACACTGAAGCTTTCTTT.

This clone was seen a handful of times. The rearrangement joins TRBV5-8 to TRBJ1-4, with D unclear. V shed 4 bases and J shed 5 bases, with 15 bases lying between them. Germline CDR1 is SGHTS and CDR2 is YDEGEE. The CDR3 consists of 15 residues. The CDR3 reads CASSIRGPLNEKLFF. In DNA, the CDR3 is TGTGCCAGCAGCATACGCGGACCCCTCAATGAAAAACTGTTTTTT.

The rearrangement joins TRBV7-9 to TRBJ2-2; TRBD2 matches 8 bases. Trimming at V came to 8 bases and at J to 2 bases, leaving 10 bases not matched to a gene. The CDR3 consists of 16 residues. Germline V gene data show CDR1 as SEHNR and CDR2 as FQNEAQ (reference sequence). The CDR3 bases are TGTGCCAGCCCTTCTGCGGGGGGACATAACACCGGGGAGCTGTTTTTT. As protein: CASPSAGGHNTGELFF.

The rearrangement joins TRBV19 to TRBJ1-1, with 7 bases lining up with TRBD1. Germline assignment: CDR1 LNHDA and CDR2 SQIVND (reference sequence). The CDR3 consists of 15 residues. J gave up 1 base and V 6 bases, and 8 bases lay outside the gene matches. In DNA form, the CDR3 reads TGTGCCAGTAGACCCGGGACAGCGACGAACACTGAAGCTTTCTTT. Amino acid sequence: CASRPGTATNTEAFF.

The rearrangement links TRBV19 to TRBJ1-5; a weak D match, TRBD1 (5 bases). The V gene lost 7 bases and the J gene lost 3 bases, with 16 bases spanning the gap. The CDR3 has 15 residues. The germline V gene has CDR1 LNHDA and CDR2 SQIVND (reference sequence). The CDR3 loop reads CASTPKGLYNQPQHF. In DNA form, the CDR3 reads TGTGCCAGTACCCCCAAGGGGCTCTACAATCAGCCCCAGCATTTT.

This chain uses TRBV5-8 with TRBJ2-3, with 9 bases that match TRBD1. Looked up from germline, CDR1 is SGHTS and CDR2 is YDEGEE. The CDR3 covers 16 residues. V shed 4 bases, J shed 3 bases, and the junction held 9 bases outside the gene matches. CDR3: CASSPGQGIATDTQYF. The DNA of the CDR3 is TGTGCCAGCAGCCCAGGACAGGGGATAGCAACAGATACGCAGTATTTT.

In DNA form, the CDR3 reads TGTGCCTGGAGTGTCCGACAGGGGCTCGGGGCTTTCTTT. This gives the protein CAWSVRQGLGAFF. The chain recombines TRBV30 with TRBJ1-1; 8 bases align to TRBD1. The germline V gene encodes CDR1 GTSNPN and CDR2 SVGIG (reference sequence). This CDR3 spans 13 amino acids. Trimming cost V 0 bases and J 11 bases; bases outside gene matches: 8.

J is TRBJ2-1 and V is TRBV15; TRBD1 matches at 9 bases. Germline values: CDR1 LNHNV, CDR2 YYDKDF (reference sequence). V lost 3 bases to trimming and J lost 2 bases; unmatched junction nucleotides: 2. CDR3 size: 15 residues. In DNA form, the CDR3 reads TGTGCCACCAGCAGGGACAGGGGTGCCTACAATGAGCAGTTCTTC. This encodes CATSRDRGAYNEQFF.

The V and J genes are TRBV3-1 (or the pseudogene TRBV3-2) and TRBJ2-1; the D call may be TRBD1 or TRBD2 (5 bases each). The CDR3 sequence is 15 residues long. With 0 bases removed from V and 3 bases from J, the gap between germline ends came to 9 bases. Looked up from germline, CDR1 is LGHDT and CDR2 is YNNKEL (reference sequence). The CDR3, as DNA: TGTGCCAGCAGCCAAGAGGGAGACAGCTACAATGAGCAGTTCTTC. Its protein is CASSQEGDSYNEQFF.

This chain uses TRBV19 with TRBJ2-3, with 9 bases that match TRBD2. The germline gives CDR1 LNHDA, CDR2 SQIVND (reference sequence). This CDR3 contains 14 residues. J was trimmed by 4 bases and V by 7 bases; bases with no gene match: 6. The CDR3 reads CASTRGGASDTQYF. The CDR3 coding sequence is TGTGCCAGTACCCGCGGGGGGGCCTCAGATACGCAGTATTTT. Supplemented by reference TRBV19 and TRBJ2-3, the full variable domain reads DGGITQSPKYLFRKEGQNVTLSCEQNLNHDAMYWYRQDPGQGLRLIYYSQIVNDFQKGDIAEGYSVSREKKESFPLTVTSAQKNPTAFYLCASTRGGASDTQYFGPGTRLTVL.

The rearrangement uses TRBV29-1 and TRBJ2-1, with TRBD1 identical over 9 bases. Germline V lookup: CDR1 SQVTM, CDR2 ANQGSEA. This CDR3 has 14 amino acids. Trimming took 7 bases from V and 2 from J; bases not matched to a gene: 6. The CDR3 region has the DNA TGCAGCGGAGGACAGGGGAAGACCTACAATGAGCAGTTCTTC. Amino acid sequence: CSGGQGKTYNEQFF.

V usage is TRBV7-6 and J usage is TRBJ1-1, with 9 bases aligning to TRBD1. Germline CDR1 and CDR2: SGHVS and FNYEAQ. The CDR3 runs to 15 residues. V was pared by 4 bases and J by 3 bases, with 6 bases of the junction left unmatched. The CDR3: CASSSPGQGDTEAFF. As DNA, the CDR3 is TGTGCCAGCAGCTCTCCGGGACAGGGTGACACTGAAGCTTTCTTT.

V and J are TRBV6-4 and TRBJ1-1; 7 bases line up with TRBD1. J gave up 6 bases and V 6 bases, and 19 bases lay outside the gene matches. The CDR3 has 17 residues. CDR1 and CDR2 (germline): MRHNA, SNTAGT. The CDR3 sequence: CASRPGKSEGGYPEAFF. The CDR3 nucleotides are TGTGCCAGCAGACCAGGAAAATCCGAAGGGGGCTATCCTGAAGCTTTCTTT.

This chain joins TRBV30 and TRBJ2-3, with D possibly being TRBD2 (6 bases). In germline, CDR1 is GTSNPN, CDR2 SVGIG (reference sequence). V was clipped by 1 base and J by 2 bases, with 13 bases between them. The CDR3 is 15 residues long. The CDR3 sequence: CAWSGRGLYTDTQYF. CDR3 sequence (DNA): TGTGCCTGGAGTGGGAGGGGACTCTACACAGATACGCAGTATTTT.

V and J are TRBV7-3 and TRBJ2-1, with TRBD2 as a possible D gene (6 bases). The germline V gene encodes CDR1 SGHTA and CDR2 FQGTGA. Trimming stripped 1 base from V and 4 bases from J, with 17 bases between. This CDR3 contains 17 residues. This CDR3 reads CASSLKRQAGLYNEQFF. The CDR3 DNA reads TGTGCCAGCAGCTTAAAGAGGCAGGCGGGACTTTACAATGAGCAGTTCTTC.

The CDR3 is CASSYSTVQPQHF. CDR3 nucleotides: TGTGCCAGCAGTTACTCGACAGTTCAGCCCCAGCATTTT. The chain combines TRBV6-5 with TRBJ1-5; D may be TRBD1 (5 bases). This CDR3 comprises 13 residues. The germline V and J ends were trimmed by 0 bases and 6 bases, with 6 bases remaining between them. The germline V gene encodes CDR1 MNHEY and CDR2 SVGAGI.